What follows are 31 T cell receptor beta chains derived from one specimen sequenced in a study of T-cell reconstitution after alpha-beta-depleted transplantation in children. Molecular barcoding with unique molecular identifiers was used for the TCRbeta library. TCRdb independently ran MiXCR on the PCR reads; one entry per CDR3 protein. The data hold 330,000 or so distinct CDR3 sequences, with around a tenth observed a single time. The source was PBMCs, collected before TCRalphabeta/CD19-depleted stem cell transplant. Every receptor here comes from a boy under two years old with acute myeloid leukemia, due to receive a stem cell transplant.

The count of this clonotype is one. This may be a read error, as it is one base from a much larger clone. This chain joins TRBV14 and TRBJ2-7, with D possibly TRBD1 on 6 matching bases. The CDR3 consists of 13 residues. CDR1 is SGHDN and CDR2 is FVKESK in the germline V gene. This CDR3 is CAGSQAFRGEQYF. The CDR3 nucleotides read TGTGCCGGCAGCCAAGCCTTCAGGGGCGAGCAGTACTTC.

This clonotype was detected a few times. This chain joins TRBV29-1 and TRBJ2-5; TRBD1 or TRBD2 may be the D gene (6 bases each). From germline, CDR1 is SQVTM and CDR2 ANQGSEA. V was clipped by 1 base and J by 2 bases, with 8 bases between them. The CDR3 length is 13 residues. CDR3 loop: CSVEGRGQETQYF. The DNA of the CDR3 is TGCAGCGTTGAAGGGAGGGGGCAAGAGACCCAGTACTTC.

Comments on this clonotype: A much larger clone lies a single base off, so this may be a read error. The gene calls are TRBV5-8 and TRBJ2-5; no clear D gene. The CDR3 has 15 residues. The germline V gene encodes CDR1 SGHTS and CDR2 YDEGEE. In DNA form, the CDR3 reads TGTGCCAGCAGCTTGGGGGTTAGGTCGCAAGAGCCCCAGTACTTC. Translation: CASSLGVRSQEPQYF.

This clonotype came up many times. This sequence joins TRBV7-9 and TRBJ2-5, with a possible D match to TRBD1 (6 bases). CDR3 length: 17 amino acids. The germline V gene encodes CDR1 SEHNR and CDR2 FQNEAQ (reference sequence). V was trimmed by 1 base and J by 4 bases, leaving 19 bases between them. The CDR3 DNA reads TGTGCCAGCAGCTTAGAGATACAGGGTTGGATGGCAGAGACCCAGTACTTC. This codes for CASSLEIQGWMAETQYF.

This clonotype has at least ten counts. V is TRBV6-1 and J is TRBJ2-5, with D possibly being TRBD2 (5 bases). The V and J ends lost 6 bases and 5 bases respectively, with 16 bases between them. The CDR3 runs 14 residues. Germline values: CDR1 MNHNS, CDR2 SASEGT. DNA for the CDR3: TGTGCCAGCAGACGTAGCGCGAGGGCGGAGACCCAGTACTTC. This sequence encodes CASRRSARAETQYF.

This clonotype was counted at least ten times. The chain links TRBV14 to TRBJ2-1; D uncertain. Deletions cut 0 bases from V and 10 bases from J, with 13 bases between. There are 14 residues in the CDR3. Germline CDR1 is SGHDN and CDR2 is FVKESK. CDR3 coding DNA: TGTGCCAGCAGCCAAGATTTATTTATATCCGAGCAGTTCTTC. Residues: CASSQDLFISEQFF.

This clonotype was detected many times. The chain couples TRBV20-1 to TRBJ2-5; a possible D gene is TRBD1 (5 bases). CDR3 length: 15 residues. The V end lost 2 bases, the J end lost 5 bases, and 18 bases lay between the germline ends. Germline CDR1 DFQATT, CDR2 SNEGSKA (reference sequence). The CDR3 DNA reads as TGCAGTGCTAGATCCCCCTGGGCAGGGATGGAGACCCAGTACTTC. Its translation is CSARSPWAGMETQYF.

Many counts were recorded for this clonotype. This rearrangement joins TRBV28 to TRBJ2-7; D is unresolved. Trimming left V 2 bases short and J 2 bases short, with 10 bases between. There are 14 residues in the CDR3. The V gene's germline CDR1 is MDHEN and CDR2 SYDVKM. CDR3 nucleotide sequence: TGTGCCAGCAGTTTAGTAGGGTCACCCTACGAGCAGTACTTC. Encoded protein: CASSLVGSPYEQYF. Based on the CDR3 plus reference TRBV28 and TRBJ2-7, the full variable domain is DVKVTQSSRYLVKRTGEKVFLECVQDMDHENMFWYRQDPGLGLRLIYFSYDVKMKEKGDIPEGYSVSREKKERFSLILESASTNQTSMYLCASSLVGSPYEQYFGPGTRLTVT.

The chain is built from TRBV7-2 and TRBJ2-7; D might be TRBD1 (7 bases). Germline V CDR1 and CDR2: SGHTA, FQGNSA. CDR3 length equals 17 residues. V was pared by 3 bases and J by 3 bases, with 21 bases between. CDR3 nucleotides: TGTGCCAGCAGCTTCTTGGGGGGACAGAACCCGTTCTACGAGCAGTACTTC. Amino acids: CASSFLGGQNPFYEQYF.

Many counts were recorded for this clonotype. The chain recombines TRBV28 with TRBJ2-7, with 7 bases fitting TRBD2. V lost 1 base to trimming and J lost 7 bases; unmatched junction nucleotides: 10. The CDR3 sequence is 15 residues long. CDR1 is MDHEN, CDR2 SYDVKM, per germline. The CDR3 DNA follows: TGTGCCAGCAGTTTATATCTGGGAGGGGTTGGGGAGCAGTACTTC. Amino acid sequence: CASSLYLGGVGEQYF.

There are many counts of this clonotype. The chain joins TRBV6-5 to TRBJ2-3, with a tentative D call TRBD2 (6 bases). Per the germline V gene, CDR1 is MNHEY and CDR2 is SVGAGI. V shed 0 bases and J shed 0 bases, with 13 bases lying between them. The CDR3 sequence is 17 residues long. In nucleotides, the CDR3 is TGTGCCAGCAGTTACTCCTTACTAGCTTATAGCACAGATACGCAGTATTTT. Protein: CASSYSLLAYSTDTQYF.

There are many counts of this clonotype. CDR3 bases: TGCGCCAGCAGCACGGACAGGGCCCGGAACGAGCAGTACTTC. It codes for CASSTDRARNEQYF. This chain joins TRBV5-1 and TRBJ2-7; TRBD1 matches 8 bases. The CDR3 has 14 amino acids. The trim removed 4 bases at V and 5 bases at J, leaving 8 bases unmatched. Germline lookup yields CDR1 SGHRS and CDR2 YFSETQ.

This clonotype was found many times. The chain carries TRBV24-1 and TRBJ2-3, with unresolved D. The CDR3 is 13 amino acids. The V gene lost 3 bases and the J gene lost 4 bases, with 7 bases spanning the gap. Germline-derived CDR1 and CDR2 are KGHDR and SFDVKD. Written as DNA, the CDR3 is TGTGCCACCAGTGATCCCCTTCCAGATACGCAGTATTTT. Translating it yields CATSDPLPDTQYF.

V usage is TRBV12-3 or TRBV12-4 and J usage is TRBJ2-1; the match to TRBD2 covers 10 bases. The CDR3 loop spans 19 amino acids. J gave up 2 bases and V 5 bases, and 15 bases lay outside the gene matches. The CDR3 loop is CASSQVGLAVSKTYNEQFF. The CDR3 region has the DNA TGTGCCAGCAGTCAAGTTGGACTAGCGGTTAGTAAAACCTACAATGAGCAGTTCTTC.

At least ten counts were recorded for this clonotype. The genes are TRBV20-1 and TRBJ1-4; the D is unclear. Trimming removed 0 bases from V and 6 bases from J, with 11 bases in between. Per germline, CDR1 DFQATT and CDR2 SNEGSKA (reference sequence). The CDR3 contains 14 residues. In DNA, the CDR3 is TGCAGTGCTAGAGATTGGCAGTTTCATGAAAAACTGTTTTTT. Translation gives CSARDWQFHEKLFF.

This clonotype came up many times. The chain uses TRBV3-1 and TRBJ2-5; perhaps TRBD2 as D (5 bases). Germline V lookup: CDR1 LGHDT, CDR2 YNNKEL (reference sequence). V lost 7 bases and J lost 7, with 19 bases in between. The CDR3 contains 14 residues. CDR3 residues: CASTGRRDLWTQYF. CDR3 nucleotides: TGTGCCAGCACCGGCCGACGGGATTTGTGGACCCAGTACTTC.

The chain uses TRBV12-3 or TRBV12-4 and TRBJ1-5; D might be TRBD1 (5 bases). The CDR3 contains 13 residues. V was shortened by 4 bases and J by 6 bases, with 10 bases between the two germline ends. The CDR3 spells CASSSAGGQPQHF. DNA of the CDR3: TGTGCCAGCAGTTCCGCCGGGGGTCAGCCCCAGCATTTT.

The rearrangement links TRBV12-3 or TRBV12-4 to TRBJ2-5; 13 nucleotides line up with TRBD2. After removal of 7 bases from V and 1 base from J, the junction contained 6 bases not matched to a gene. This CDR3 contains 16 residues. The CDR3 coding sequence is TGTGCCAGCACCCCGAGGACTAGCGGGAGCCAAGAGACCCAGTACTTC. It translates to CASTPRTSGSQETQYF.

This clonotype was detected many times. The chain has TRBV6-4 and TRBJ2-1, with 14 bases that match TRBD2. The CDR3 extends over 15 amino acids. The germline V gene encodes CDR1 MRHNA and CDR2 SNTAGT. The V and J ends lost 2 bases and 6 bases, in that order; junction bases with no gene match: 0. The CDR3, as DNA: TGTGCCAGCAGTGACGGGACTAGCGGGGGCAATGAGCAGTTCTTC. This translates into CASSDGTSGGNEQFF.

This clonotype was seen many times. The chain uses TRBV20-1 and TRBJ1-2; tentatively, D is TRBD1 (5 bases). Germline V gives CDR1 DFQATT, CDR2 SNEGSKA (reference sequence). The length of the CDR3 is 13 residues. The ends were cut back, 1 base at V and 5 bases at J, with 11 bases in the middle. CDR3 residues: CSARAQTAYGYTF. In nucleotides, the CDR3 is TGCAGTGCTAGAGCCCAGACAGCATATGGCTACACCTTC.

This clonotype came up many times. This chain links TRBV7-2 with TRBJ2-7; TRBD2 agrees at 10 bases. The CDR3 spans 12 residues. Germline values: CDR1 SGHTA, CDR2 FQGNSA. Trimming at V came to 8 bases and at J to 5 bases, leaving 3 bases not matched to a gene. CDR3 nucleotide sequence: TGTGCCAGCGCTAGCGGGAGCCACGAGCAGTACTTC. Amino acid sequence: CASASGSHEQYF.

This clonotype was counted ten times or more. The chain couples TRBV7-2 to TRBJ2-2; a possible D gene is TRBD2 (5 bases). Trimming removed 1 base at V and 5 bases at J, with 11 bases between. CDR3 length equals 15 residues. The germline V gene encodes CDR1 SGHTA and CDR2 FQGNSA. CDR3 sequence reads: CASSLGTTGTGELFF. The DNA for the CDR3 is TGTGCCAGCAGCTTAGGGACCACGGGGACCGGGGAGCTGTTTTTT.

This clonotype was found a few times. This chain connects TRBV19 to TRBJ2-7, with 8 bases aligning to TRBD1. The germline gives CDR1 LNHDA, CDR2 SQIVND (reference sequence). The ends lost 4 bases at V and 2 bases at J; junction bases unmatched: 7. This CDR3 spans 15 amino acids. The CDR3 region has the DNA TGTGCCAGTAGTACAGGACAGGGACGTGCCTACGAGCAGTACTTC. Translated: CASSTGQGRAYEQYF.

This chain links TRBV10-3 with TRBJ2-3; 9 nucleotides agree with TRBD1. J lost 3 bases, V lost 6 bases, and 4 bases had no gene match. From germline, CDR1 is ENHRY and CDR2 SYGVKD. The CDR3 covers 14 residues. DNA of the CDR3: TGTGCCATCAGGGACAGGGGAAGGACAGATACGCAGTATTTT. This translates into CAIRDRGRTDTQYF.

This clonotype appeared a few times. The chain combines TRBV7-2 with TRBJ2-5, with D possibly matching TRBD1 (5 bases). Germline CDR1 is SGHTA and CDR2 is FQGNSA. This CDR3 contains 17 residues. Trimming took off 2 bases at V and 2 bases at J, with 18 bases between the two ends. The CDR3, as DNA: TGTGCCAGCAGCTTATCTTCCAGGGTAATAGGTCAAGAGACCCAGTACTTC. Amino acid sequence: CASSLSSRVIGQETQYF.

This clonotype has a count of ten or more. The rearrangement joins TRBV5-1 to TRBJ2-7; TRBD2 might be the D (5 bases). Trimming took 2 bases from V and 5 from J, leaving 11 bases between them. There are 13 residues in the CDR3. Germline loops: CDR1 SGHRS, CDR2 YFSETQ. CDR3 sequence (DNA): TGCGCCAGCAGCTTTGAGGGTAAGGACGAGCAGTACTTC. Translation gives CASSFEGKDEQYF.

This clonotype appeared many times. This chain uses TRBV12-5 with TRBJ2-4; no reliable D call. Trimming stripped 3 bases from V and 5 bases from J, with 8 bases between. The CDR3 runs 13 residues. In germline, CDR1 is LGHNT, CDR2 FRNRAP. CDR3 coding DNA: TGTGCTAGTGGTTTCCCTTTCGAAAACATTCAGTACTTC. Translation gives CASGFPFENIQYF.

This clonotype has ten or more counts. Written as DNA, the CDR3 is TGTGCCAGCGTCCGGGGACAGGGCTCCTACGAGCAGTACTTC. It specifies CASVRGQGSYEQYF. The rearrangement uses TRBV6-1 and TRBJ2-7, with 9 bases fitting TRBD1. The length of the CDR3 is 14 residues. Trimming at V came to 8 bases and at J to 0 bases, leaving 5 bases not matched to a gene. Looked up from germline, CDR1 is MNHNS and CDR2 is SASEGT.

This rearrangement joins TRBV19 to TRBJ2-3; 7 bases fit TRBD2. CDR3 length: 18 residues. Germline-derived CDR1 and CDR2 are LNHDA and SQIVND (reference sequence). V lost 4 bases and J lost 2; bases outside the gene matches: 15. The CDR3 sequence: CASSTSSGPRRDTDTQYF. DNA of the CDR3: TGTGCCAGTAGTACCAGTAGCGGGCCCCGTCGGGACACAGATACGCAGTATTTT.

This clonotype was counted only a few times. The rearrangement joins TRBV20-1 to TRBJ2-7, with 13 bases identical to TRBD2. The length of the CDR3 is 19 residues. Germline V gene lookup returns CDR1 DFQATT and CDR2 SNEGSKA (reference sequence). V lost 1 base to trimming and J lost 3 bases; unmatched junction nucleotides: 15. In DNA form, the CDR3 reads TGCAGTGCTAGAGCTAATCCCGGGACTAGCGGGGACTTTAGCTACGAGCAGTACTTC. Translated, it gives CSARANPGTSGDFSYEQYF.

There are a few counts of this clonotype. V gene TRBV12-3 or TRBV12-4 combines with J gene TRBJ2-7, with TRBD2 as a possible D gene (5 bases). V lost 3 bases and J 6 bases, leaving 21 bases between the germline ends. This CDR3 spans 16 amino acids. CDR3 bases: TGTGCCAGCAGTTTCAGGAAGGGAGTTCCCTCTCCCGAGCAGTACTTC. Encoded protein: CASSFRKGVPSPEQYF.